The 26 T cell receptor beta chains below all came from one sample that was sequenced in a study of type 1 and type 2 diabetes patients. Amplification started from genomic DNA. A primer set of 30 forward and 13 reverse primers amplified the CDR3. In TCRdb, the multiplex PCR reads were re-called with MiXCR into one record per CDR3 protein. Among about 250,000 distinct CDR3 sequences listed, more than 40% were seen once. Sample: peripheral blood mononuclear cells (PBMCs). All receptors derive from a man younger than 35 with type 2 diabetes.

This clonotype has only a few counts. The V and J genes are TRBV7-2 and TRBJ2-5, with a tentative D call TRBD1 (5 bases). Trimming cost V 5 bases and J 2 bases, with 15 bases left between them. CDR1 is SGHTA, CDR2 FQGNSA, per germline. CDR3 length equals 15 residues. CDR3 nucleotide sequence: TGTGCCAGCAGCAGCCTGGGGCGGAGACAAGAGACCCAGTACTTC. Its translation is CASSSLGRRQETQYF.

In its sample, this clonotype was seen a few times. In DNA, the CDR3 is TGTGCCAGCAGCTCCCGGGGACAGGGGGCGAACACCGGGGAGCTGTTTTTT. Encoded protein: CASSSRGQGANTGELFF. This rearrangement joins TRBV7-2 to TRBJ2-2; 11 bases are shared with TRBD1. The CDR3 spans 17 residues. V dropped 4 bases and J dropped 0; count of bases not matched to a gene: 4. Germline assignment: CDR1 SGHTA and CDR2 FQGNSA. Complete variable domain (other parts from reference TRBV7-2 and TRBJ2-2): GAGVSQSPSNKVTEKGKDVELRCDPISGHTALYWYRQSLGQGLEFLIYFQGNSAPDKSGLPSDRFSAERTGGSVSTLTIQRTQQEDSAVYLCASSSRGQGANTGELFFGEGSRLTVL.

This clonotype was seen a few times. This chain connects TRBV2 to TRBJ2-7; 10 bases align to TRBD1. This CDR3 has 15 amino acids. Germline values: CDR1 SNHLY, CDR2 FYNNEI. Germline trimming cut 7 bases from V and 3 bases from J; bases unmatched to any gene: 9. The CDR3 loop is CASTSGTGAGYEQYF. DNA for the CDR3: TGTGCCAGCACTTCCGGGACAGGGGCCGGCTACGAGCAGTACTTC.

The chain joins TRBV6-6 to TRBJ2-7; TRBD1 matches at 8 bases. Germline lookup yields CDR1 MNHNY and CDR2 SVGAGI (reference sequence). CDR3 size: 13 residues. The V gene end was trimmed by 5 bases and the J gene end by 6 bases; junction bases not matched to a gene: 6. The CDR3 bases are TGTGCCAGCAGTCCCCCCGACAGGGGCGAGCAGTACTTC. Translation: CASSPPDRGEQYF.

The chain carries TRBV29-1 and TRBJ2-3; a weak D match, TRBD1 (6 bases). Germline assignment: CDR1 SQVTM and CDR2 ANQGSEA. V was pared by 3 bases and J by 4 bases, with 20 bases between. CDR3 length equals 16 residues. As DNA, the CDR3 is TGCAGCGTTGATCTCTCGTCCAGGGGTAGGGCAGATACGCAGTATTTT. Translation: CSVDLSSRGRADTQYF.

This clonotype has only one observation. This chain links TRBV12-5 with TRBJ1-5, with D uncertain. Germline V gives CDR1 LGHNT, CDR2 FRNRAP. Trimming shortened V by 2 bases and J by 5 bases, and 4 bases separated the two germline ends. CDR3 length: 12 residues. CDR3 region: CASGLLYQPQHF. As DNA, the CDR3 is TGTGCTAGTGGTTTGTTATATCAGCCCCAGCATTTT. Variable domain in full (rest from reference TRBV12-5 and TRBJ1-5): DARVTQTPRHKVTEMGQEVTMRCQPILGHNTVFWYRQTMMQGLELLAYFRNRAPLDDSGMPKDRFSAEMPDATLATLKIQPSEPRDSAVYFCASGLLYQPQHFGDGTRLSIL.

The rearrangement joins TRBV12-3 or TRBV12-4 to TRBJ2-1, with D unresolved. The V and J ends lost 4 bases and 10 bases respectively, with 8 bases between them. The CDR3 extends over 11 amino acids. DNA for the CDR3: TGTGCCAGCAGTTCTCATCTCGAGCAGTTCTTC. Translation: CASSSHLEQFF.

J is TRBJ2-5 and V is TRBV10-3; possibly TRBD2 for D (5 bases). The CDR3 totals 13 residues. Germline V lookup: CDR1 ENHRY, CDR2 SYGVKD. V lost 4 bases and J 2 bases, leaving 8 bases between the germline ends. CDR3 amino acids: CAISAREQETQYF. The DNA for the CDR3 is TGTGCCATCAGTGCTAGGGAGCAAGAGACCCAGTACTTC.

The chain employs TRBV5-1 and TRBJ1-2; 7 positions agree with TRBD1. V was clipped by 5 bases and J by 5 bases; unmatched bases: 12. Germline V gene data show CDR1 as SGHRS and CDR2 as YFSETQ. The CDR3 has 15 residues. The CDR3 loop reads CASSMGQWVKYGYTF. The CDR3 region has the DNA TGCGCCAGCAGTATGGGACAGTGGGTTAAGTATGGCTACACCTTC.

The chain combines TRBV5-1 with TRBJ2-7, with 14 bases matching TRBD2. The J call may be mistaken, given a closer DNA end match to TRBJ2-5. The CDR3 loop spans 15 amino acids. Germline CDR1 is SGHRS and CDR2 is YFSETQ. The CDR3 sequence: CASSEGLAGVETQYF. The DNA for the CDR3 is TGCGCCAGCAGCGAGGGACTAGCGGGGGTAGAGACCCAGTACTTC.

The chain joins TRBV10-3 to TRBJ2-1; 8 nucleotides match TRBD2. Germline V CDR1 and CDR2: ENHRY, SYGVKD. The CDR3 has 17 amino acids. The V segment lost 10 bases and the J segment 0 bases; nucleotides outside the gene matches: 14. This CDR3 is CASTLRVSGDSYNEQFF. In DNA form, the CDR3 reads TGTGCCAGCACCTTAAGGGTTAGCGGGGACTCCTACAATGAGCAGTTCTTC.

This rearrangement joins TRBV15 to TRBJ1-5; D remains ambiguous. This CDR3 is 13 amino acids long. Germline V gene sequence: CDR1 LNHNV, CDR2 YYDKDF (reference sequence). Trimming cost V 1 base and J 8 bases, with 9 bases left between them. The CDR3 reads CATSRGAFEPQHF. The CDR3 nucleotides read TGTGCCACCAGCAGAGGGGCGTTCGAGCCCCAGCATTTT.

This clonotype has more than one count but fewer than ten. The V call is TRBV6-6, the J call TRBJ1-5; TRBD1 matches 9 bases. V shed 5 bases, J shed 3 bases, and the junction held 8 bases outside the gene matches. Germline V gene sequence: CDR1 MNHNY, CDR2 SVGAGI (reference sequence). The CDR3 consists of 16 residues. CDR3 protein: CASSPYRDRANQPQHF. In DNA, the CDR3 is TGTGCCAGCAGTCCTTACCGGGACAGGGCCAATCAGCCCCAGCATTTT.

This clonotype was seen a single time. The chain employs TRBV7-8 and TRBJ2-5; either TRBD1 or TRBD2 may fit D (6 bases each). The V end lost 6 bases, the J end lost 0 bases, and 14 bases lay between the germline ends. The CDR3 is 15 residues long. Germline-derived CDR1 and CDR2 are SGHVS and FQNEAQ. The CDR3 DNA is TGTGCCAGCAGTCACGGGGGCCTGTACCAAGAGACCCAGTACTTC. Translated, it gives CASSHGGLYQETQYF.

A few counts support this clonotype. J is TRBJ2-7 and V is TRBV2, with D perhaps TRBD2 (6 bases). V was trimmed by 8 bases and J by 1 base, leaving 21 bases between them. CDR1 and CDR2 (germline): SNHLY, FYNNEI. This CDR3 is 16 amino acids long. CDR3 in DNA: TGTGCCAGCTATAGGAGGGGAACAGTTTCGTCCTACGAGCAGTACTTC. It encodes CASYRRGTVSSYEQYF.

The rearrangement uses TRBV19 and TRBJ2-1, with a possible D match to TRBD1 (6 bases). The CDR3 covers 13 residues. V lost 3 bases to trimming and J lost 7 bases, with 10 bases between them. CDR1 is LNHDA and CDR2 is SQIVND in the germline V gene (reference sequence). The DNA for the CDR3 is TGTGCCAGTAGTATGTCGACAGGAAATGAGCAGTTCTTC. Translation: CASSMSTGNEQFF.

This clonotype has ten or more counts. The chain recombines TRBV4-1 with TRBJ1-1; D call uncertain. Trimming shortened V by 1 base and J by 1 base, and 16 bases separated the two germline ends. This CDR3 is 17 amino acids long. The germline gives CDR1 MGHRA, CDR2 YSYEKL. CDR3 DNA sequence: TGCGCCAGCAGCCAAGTTCTCGGGGTAGAGGCGAACACTGAAGCTTTCTTT. Encoded protein: CASSQVLGVEANTEAFF.

This chain connects TRBV20-1 to TRBJ2-5, with 8 bases that match TRBD2. Germline V gene data show CDR1 as DFQATT and CDR2 as SNEGSKA (reference sequence). J was trimmed by 5 bases and V by 2 bases; bases with no gene match: 10. The CDR3 contains 15 residues. The CDR3 nucleotides read TGCAGTGCTAGAAGGGTCAGCGGGAGTTCTGAGACCCAGTACTTC. Translated, it gives CSARRVSGSSETQYF.

This clonotype was counted only a few times. The chain employs TRBV20-1 and TRBJ2-1; TRBD2 aligns across 9 bases. The CDR3 has 15 amino acids. V lost 0 bases to trimming and J lost 3 bases; unmatched junction nucleotides: 3. The germline V gene has CDR1 DFQATT and CDR2 SNEGSKA (reference sequence). The CDR3 sequence is CSARDWTSDYNEQFF. In nucleotides, the CDR3 is TGCAGTGCTAGAGATTGGACTAGCGACTACAATGAGCAGTTCTTC.

V gene TRBV24-1 combines with J gene TRBJ2-7, with 10 bases matching TRBD2. Germline values: CDR1 KGHDR, CDR2 SFDVKD. This CDR3 is built from 19 residues. J gave up 5 bases and V 1 base, and 16 bases lay outside the gene matches. The CDR3 spells CATSDLTVPSGRGSNEQYF. The CDR3 coding sequence is TGTGCCACCAGTGATTTAACGGTGCCTAGCGGGAGAGGTTCCAACGAGCAGTACTTC.

In this sample, this clonotype turned up a few times. The rearrangement joins TRBV19 to TRBJ2-7; 7 bases align to TRBD1. Trimming removed 3 bases from V and 6 bases from J; junction bases left unmatched: 11. Germline values: CDR1 LNHDA, CDR2 SQIVND (reference sequence). The CDR3 loop spans 15 amino acids. CDR3 bases: TGTGCCAGTAGTATCTCGGACAGGTACGAGGGCGAGCAGTACTTC. Translating gives CASSISDRYEGEQYF.

The CDR3 sequence is CASSTTGGYVNQPQHF. The CDR3 DNA follows: TGTGCCAGCAGCACGACAGGGGGTTATGTCAATCAGCCCCAGCATTTT. The chain joins TRBV5-6 to TRBJ1-5; 9 bases are shared with TRBD1. The CDR3 runs to 16 residues. Unmatched junction bases numbered 8, after V lost 4 bases and J lost 3 bases. CDR1 and CDR2 (germline): SGHDT, YYEEEE.

The chain employs TRBV6-5 and TRBJ2-5; no definite D call. The assigned J gene may be wrong: the sequence end matches TRBJ2-1 better. Looked up from germline, CDR1 is MNHEY and CDR2 is SVGAGI. The CDR3 has 12 residues. DNA for the CDR3: TGTGCCAGCAGCCCCGGTGGGCATGAGCAGTTCTTC. Its protein product is CASSPGGHEQFF.

There are a few counts of this clonotype. The rearrangement uses TRBV19 and TRBJ2-5; D is uncertain. Per germline, CDR1 LNHDA and CDR2 SQIVND (reference sequence). The CDR3 contains 15 residues. V lost 3 bases, J lost 1 base, and 12 bases lay in between. CDR3 amino acids: CASSIKTGLQETQYF. In nucleotides, the CDR3 is TGTGCCAGTAGTATCAAGACTGGGCTCCAAGAGACCCAGTACTTC.

Comments on this clonotype: This may arise from a read error, as a much more abundant clone is one base away. The genes are TRBV25-1 and TRBJ2-7, with 7 bases lining up with TRBD1. Germline lookup yields CDR1 MGHDK and CDR2 SYGVNS. This CDR3 spans 15 amino acids. The J segment lost 2 bases and the V segment lost 7 bases, leaving 11 bases of the junction unmatched. CDR3 in DNA: TGTGCCAGCACGGACGAGACCGGGACAGCCTACGAGCAGTACTTC. Translating it yields CASTDETGTAYEQYF.

V and J are TRBV7-3 and TRBJ1-1, with a possible D match to TRBD1 (6 bases). The CDR3 has 14 residues. CDR1 is SGHTA, CDR2 FQGTGA, per germline. The germline V and J ends were trimmed by 1 base and 2 bases, with 8 bases remaining between them. CDR3 protein: CASSLMGANTEAFF. The CDR3 DNA is TGTGCCAGCAGCTTAATGGGGGCTAACACTGAAGCTTTCTTT.